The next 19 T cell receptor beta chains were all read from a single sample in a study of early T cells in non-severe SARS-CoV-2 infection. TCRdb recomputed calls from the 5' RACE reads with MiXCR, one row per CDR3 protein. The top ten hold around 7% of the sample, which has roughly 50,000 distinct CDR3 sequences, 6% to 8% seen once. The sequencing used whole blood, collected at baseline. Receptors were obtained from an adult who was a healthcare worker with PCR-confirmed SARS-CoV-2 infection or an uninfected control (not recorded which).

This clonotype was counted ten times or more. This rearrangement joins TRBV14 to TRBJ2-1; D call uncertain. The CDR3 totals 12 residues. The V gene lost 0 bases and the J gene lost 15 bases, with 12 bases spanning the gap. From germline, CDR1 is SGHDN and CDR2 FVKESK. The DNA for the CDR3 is TGTGCCAGCAGCCAAGAGATGTATTGGCCGTTCTTC. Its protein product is CASSQEMYWPFF.

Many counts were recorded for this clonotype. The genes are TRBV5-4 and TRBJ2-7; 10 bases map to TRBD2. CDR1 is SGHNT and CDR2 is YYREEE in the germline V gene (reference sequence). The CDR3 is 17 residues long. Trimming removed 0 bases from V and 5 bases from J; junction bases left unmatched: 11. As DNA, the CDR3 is TGTGCCAGCAGCTTGGGCCTAGCGGGAGCCGGGGGGAACGAGCAGTACTTC. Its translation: CASSLGLAGAGGNEQYF. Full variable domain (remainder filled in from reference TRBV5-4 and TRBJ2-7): ETGVTQSPTHLIKTRGQQVTLRCSSQSGHNTVSWYQQALGQGPQFIFQYYREEENGRGNFPPRFSGLQFPNYSSELNVNALELDDSALYLCASSLGLAGAGGNEQYFGPGTRLTVT.

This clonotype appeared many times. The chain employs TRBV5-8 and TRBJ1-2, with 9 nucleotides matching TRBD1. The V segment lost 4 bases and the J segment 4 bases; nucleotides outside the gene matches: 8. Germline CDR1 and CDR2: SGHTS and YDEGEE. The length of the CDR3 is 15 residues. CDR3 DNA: TGTGCCAGCAGCACCGACAGGGGACAGGGCTATGGCTACACCTTC. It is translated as CASSTDRGQGYGYTF.

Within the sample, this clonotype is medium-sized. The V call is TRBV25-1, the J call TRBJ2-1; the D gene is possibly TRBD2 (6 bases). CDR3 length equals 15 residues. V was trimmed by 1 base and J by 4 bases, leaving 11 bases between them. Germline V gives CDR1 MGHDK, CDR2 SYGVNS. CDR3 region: CASSEFSGPYNEQFF. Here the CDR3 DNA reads TGTGCCAGCAGTGAATTTAGCGGTCCATACAATGAGCAGTTCTTC.

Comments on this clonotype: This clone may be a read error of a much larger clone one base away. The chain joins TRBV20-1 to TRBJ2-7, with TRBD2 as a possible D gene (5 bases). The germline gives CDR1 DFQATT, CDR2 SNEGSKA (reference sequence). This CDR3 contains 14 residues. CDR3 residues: CSDRGPNVLHEQYF. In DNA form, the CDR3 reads TGCAGTGATAGAGGGCCTAACGTACTTCACGAGCAGTACTTC.

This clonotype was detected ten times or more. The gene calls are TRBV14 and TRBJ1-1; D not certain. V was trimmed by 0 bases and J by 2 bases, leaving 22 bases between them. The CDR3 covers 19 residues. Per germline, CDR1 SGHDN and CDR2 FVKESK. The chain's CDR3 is CASSQDDVGRLVRNTEAFF. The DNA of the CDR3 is TGTGCCAGCAGCCAAGATGATGTAGGGCGCTTAGTAAGAAACACTGAAGCTTTCTTT. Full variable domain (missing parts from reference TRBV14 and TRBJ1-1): EAGVTQFPSHSVIEKGQTVTLRCDPISGHDNLYWYRRVMGKEIKFLLHFVKESKQDESGMPNNRFLAERTGGTYSTLKVQPAELEDSGVYFCASSQDDVGRLVRNTEAFFGQGTRLTVV.

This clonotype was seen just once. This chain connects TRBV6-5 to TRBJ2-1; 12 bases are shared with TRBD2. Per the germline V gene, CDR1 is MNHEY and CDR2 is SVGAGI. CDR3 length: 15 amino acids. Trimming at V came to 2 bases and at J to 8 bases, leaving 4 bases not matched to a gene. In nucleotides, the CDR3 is TGTGCCAGCAGTTACGAGACTAGCGGGAGACATGAGCAGTTCTTC. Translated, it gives CASSYETSGRHEQFF.

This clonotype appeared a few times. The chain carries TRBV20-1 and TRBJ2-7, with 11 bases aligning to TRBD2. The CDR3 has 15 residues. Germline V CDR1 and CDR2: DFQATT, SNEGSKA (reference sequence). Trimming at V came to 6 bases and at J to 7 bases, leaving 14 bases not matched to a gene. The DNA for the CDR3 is TGCAGTGCCTCAAGATCCACTAGCGGGAGACCGGAGCAGTACTTC. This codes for CSASRSTSGRPEQYF.

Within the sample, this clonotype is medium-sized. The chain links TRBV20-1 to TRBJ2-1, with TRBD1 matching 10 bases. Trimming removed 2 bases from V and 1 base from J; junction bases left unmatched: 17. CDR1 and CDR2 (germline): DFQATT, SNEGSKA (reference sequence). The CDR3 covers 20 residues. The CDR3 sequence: CSARLTSGTGASSSYNEQFF. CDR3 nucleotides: TGCAGTGCTAGACTCACCTCCGGGACAGGGGCATCCTCGTCCTACAATGAGCAGTTCTTC.

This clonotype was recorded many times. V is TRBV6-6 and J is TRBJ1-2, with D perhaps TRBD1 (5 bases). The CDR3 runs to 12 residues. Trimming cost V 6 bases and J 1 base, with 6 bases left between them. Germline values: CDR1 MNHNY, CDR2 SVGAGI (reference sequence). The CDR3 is CASRGVNYGYTF. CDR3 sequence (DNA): TGTGCCAGCAGGGGGGTTAACTATGGCTACACCTTC.

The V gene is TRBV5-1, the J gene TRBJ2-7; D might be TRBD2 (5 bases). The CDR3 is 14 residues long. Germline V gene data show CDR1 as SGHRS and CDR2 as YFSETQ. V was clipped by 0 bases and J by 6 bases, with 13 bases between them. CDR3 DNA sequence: TGCGCCAGCAGCTTGGGACGAGGGCCTCTCGAGCAGTACTTC. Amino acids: CASSLGRGPLEQYF.

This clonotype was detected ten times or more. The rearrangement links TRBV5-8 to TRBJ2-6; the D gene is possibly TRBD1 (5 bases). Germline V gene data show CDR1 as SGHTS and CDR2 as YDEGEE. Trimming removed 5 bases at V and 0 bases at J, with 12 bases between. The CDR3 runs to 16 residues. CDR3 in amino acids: CASRLRQLSGANVLTF. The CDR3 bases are TGTGCCAGCAGACTCCGACAGCTCTCTGGGGCCAACGTCCTGACTTTC.

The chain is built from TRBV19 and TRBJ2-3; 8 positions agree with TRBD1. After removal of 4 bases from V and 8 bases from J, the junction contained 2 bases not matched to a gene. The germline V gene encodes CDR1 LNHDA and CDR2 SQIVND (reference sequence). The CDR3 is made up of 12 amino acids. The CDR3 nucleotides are TGTGCCAGTAGTAATACAGGGGGTACGCAGTATTTT. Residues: CASSNTGGTQYF.

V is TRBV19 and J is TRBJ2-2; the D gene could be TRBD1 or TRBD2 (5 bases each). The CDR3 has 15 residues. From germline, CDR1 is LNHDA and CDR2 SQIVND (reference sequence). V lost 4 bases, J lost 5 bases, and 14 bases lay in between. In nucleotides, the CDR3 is TGTGCCAGTAGTAAGGGACGGACGGGGACCGGGGAGCTGTTTTTT. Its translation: CASSKGRTGTGELFF.

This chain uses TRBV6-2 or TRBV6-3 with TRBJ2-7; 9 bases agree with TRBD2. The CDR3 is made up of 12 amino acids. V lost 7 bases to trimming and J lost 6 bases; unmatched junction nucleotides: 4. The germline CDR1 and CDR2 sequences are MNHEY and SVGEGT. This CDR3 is CASNQAGGEQYF. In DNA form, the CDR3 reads TGTGCCAGCAACCAAGCGGGAGGCGAGCAGTACTTC.

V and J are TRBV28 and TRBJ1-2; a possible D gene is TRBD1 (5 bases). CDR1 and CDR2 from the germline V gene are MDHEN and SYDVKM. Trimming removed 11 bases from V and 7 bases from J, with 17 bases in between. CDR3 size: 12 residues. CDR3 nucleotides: TGTGCCTCGACAGCCTCCCGTCCTGGCTACACCTTC. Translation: CASTASRPGYTF.

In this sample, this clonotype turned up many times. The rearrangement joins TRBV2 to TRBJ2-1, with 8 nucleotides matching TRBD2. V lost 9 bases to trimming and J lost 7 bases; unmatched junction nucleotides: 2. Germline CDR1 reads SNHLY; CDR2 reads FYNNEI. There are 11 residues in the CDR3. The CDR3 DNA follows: TGTGCCAGAAGCGGGGGTAATGAGCAGTTCTTC. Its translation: CARSGGNEQFF.

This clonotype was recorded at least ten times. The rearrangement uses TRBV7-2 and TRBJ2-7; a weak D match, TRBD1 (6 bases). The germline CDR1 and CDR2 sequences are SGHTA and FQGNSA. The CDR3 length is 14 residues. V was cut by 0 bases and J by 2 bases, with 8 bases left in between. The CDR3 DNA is TGTGCCAGCAGCTTAGCCAGGGGACCCTACGAGCAGTACTTC. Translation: CASSLARGPYEQYF.

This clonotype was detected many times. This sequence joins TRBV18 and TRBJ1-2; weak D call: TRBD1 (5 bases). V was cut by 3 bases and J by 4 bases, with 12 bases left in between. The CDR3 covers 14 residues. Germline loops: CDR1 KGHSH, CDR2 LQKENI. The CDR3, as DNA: TGTGCCAGCTCACCGGGGGTGGAGCGCTATGGCTACACCTTC. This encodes CASSPGVERYGYTF.